The T cell receptor (beta chain) described here comes from a study of CD8 T cells in Susac syndrome. Study-level results: The study admitted that it had a relatively small number of individuals in its TCR sequencing and HLA analysis.

Blood CD8+ and CD4+ T cells underwent high-throughput TCR beta sequencing. Negative isolation yielded CD4+ and CD8+ T cells, and FACS enriched TEMRA cells. V was pared by 5 bases and J by 1 base, with 4 bases of the junction left unmatched. The germline V gene has CDR1 LNHDA and CDR2 SQIVND (reference sequence). There are 15 residues in the CDR3. With random hexamers, reverse transcription was performed on about 0.5 to 1 ug of RNA. Coverage of TCR beta CDR3 amplification by immunoSEQ multiplex PCR extended to 54 Vbeta and 13 Jbeta. MiXCR, run by TCRdb on the immunoSEQ multiplex PCR reads, gives a single entry per CDR3 protein. Among 100,000 to 150,000 distinct CDR3 sequences, around 94% were seen once, and the ten largest hold around 0.087%. Remarks on this clonotype: Its antigen is not identified.

The sequence came from a human donor in good health. The rearrangement uses TRBV19 and TRBJ2-2, with 7 bases that match TRBD1. The source material was CD4+ T cells from PBMCs. The CDR3 DNA follows: TGTGCCAGTAGTCCGACAGGGATGAACACCGGGGAGCTGTTTTTT. It yields the protein CASSPTGMNTGELFF.